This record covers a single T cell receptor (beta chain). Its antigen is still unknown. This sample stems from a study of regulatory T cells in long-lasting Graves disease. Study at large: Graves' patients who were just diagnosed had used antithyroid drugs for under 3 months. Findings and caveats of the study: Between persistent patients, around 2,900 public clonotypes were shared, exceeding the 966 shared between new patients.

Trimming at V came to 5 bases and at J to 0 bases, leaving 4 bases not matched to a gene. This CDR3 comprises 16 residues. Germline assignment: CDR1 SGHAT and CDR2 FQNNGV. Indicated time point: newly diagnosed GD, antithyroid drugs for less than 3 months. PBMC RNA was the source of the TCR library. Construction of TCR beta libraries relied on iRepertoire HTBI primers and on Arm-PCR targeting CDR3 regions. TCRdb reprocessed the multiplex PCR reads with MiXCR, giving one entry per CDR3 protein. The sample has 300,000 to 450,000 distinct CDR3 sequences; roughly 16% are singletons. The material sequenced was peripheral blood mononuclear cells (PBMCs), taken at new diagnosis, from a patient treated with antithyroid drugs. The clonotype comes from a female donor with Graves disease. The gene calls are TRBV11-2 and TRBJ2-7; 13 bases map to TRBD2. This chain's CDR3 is CASSPRLAGGSYEQYF. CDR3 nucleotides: TGTGCCAGCAGCCCGAGACTAGCGGGGGGCTCCTACGAGCAGTACTTC.